These 3 T cell receptor beta chains were all obtained from the same sample, sequenced in a study of blood T cell repertoires in COVID-19. Profiled with immunoSEQ multiplex PCR; TCRdb holds only in-frame clones, not every one. The table has roughly 250,000 clones, over 80% seen once. The sequenced sample consisted of PBMCs or T cells enriched from blood (not recorded which). The source is a woman between 40 and 50 years old who had been exposed to COVID-19.

Remarks on this clone: An end of the junction does not agree with germline; a read error may underlie this. V usage is TRBV5-1 and J usage is TRBJ2-2; 8 positions match TRBD2. This CDR3 region has 14 residues. Germline V gene sequence: CDR1 SGHRS, CDR2 YFSETQ. CDR3 sequence (DNA): TGTGCCAGCGGCCTTAGCGGGGCCACCGGGGAGCTGTTTTTT. Translating gives CASGLSGATGELFF. The whole variable domain, filled in from reference TRBV5-1 and TRBJ2-2, reads KAGVTQTPRYLIKTRGQQVTLSCSPISGHRSVSWYQQTPGQGLQFLFEYFSETQRNKGNFPGRFSGRQFSNSRSEMNVSTLELGDSALYLCASGLSGATGELFFGEGSRLTVL.

This clone was counted once. This chain connects TRBV19 to TRBJ1-6; D gene uncertain. From germline, CDR1 is LNHDA and CDR2 SQIVND (reference sequence). CDR3 length: 16 amino acids. Trimming took off 4 bases at V and 7 bases at J, with 17 bases between the two ends. The CDR3 DNA follows: TGTGCCAGTAGTACCACCCTCCAGACATACAATTCACCCCTCCACTTT. This sequence encodes CASSTTLQTYNSPLHF.

V gene TRBV11-2 combines with J gene TRBJ2-2, with D maybe TRBD2 (5 bases). The germline gives CDR1 SGHAT, CDR2 FQNNGV. The CDR3 runs to 17 residues. V lost 2 bases to trimming and J lost 0 bases, with 13 bases between them. In DNA, the CDR3 is TGTGCCAGCAGCTTATTTTTTGGAGGACCGAACACCGGGGAGCTGTTTTTT. As protein: CASSLFFGGPNTGELFF. Together with reference TRBV11-2 and TRBJ2-2, the CDR3 gives the full variable domain: EAGVAQSPRYKIIEKRQSVAFWCNPISGHATLYWYQQILGQGPKLLIQFQNNGVVDDSQLPKDRFSAERLKGVDSTLKIQPAKLEDSAVYLCASSLFFGGPNTGELFFGEGSRLTVL.